The 29 T cell receptor beta chains reported below all come from one sample, sequenced in a study of blood T cells in healthy people across ages. PCR was performed a second time for about 7 to 11 cycles using a sample-barcoded 5' primer and a J-beta primer mix. MiXCR was run by TCRdb on the 5' RACE reads, yielding one entry per CDR3 protein. Seen here are roughly 790,000 distinct CDR3 sequences, 40% to 45% observed once, and the top ten hold 20% to 25%. Sequencing used blood. These receptors were taken from an older woman in good health.

Notes on this clonotype: This may be a read error: a much more frequent sequence differs by one nucleotide. The chain's CDR3 is CASSQGKRNVQFF. The DNA for the CDR3 is TGCGCCAGCAGCCAAGGAAAGAGAAATGTGCAGTTCTTC. The chain is built from TRBV4-1 and TRBJ2-1, with D unclear. In germline, CDR1 is MGHRA, CDR2 YSYEKL. CDR3 length: 13 amino acids.

This clonotype was seen a few times. The J gene is TRBJ2-1, the V gene TRBV19; D is perhaps TRBD2 (6 bases). The germline V gene has CDR1 LNHDA and CDR2 SQIVND (reference sequence). The CDR3 runs 12 residues. The ends were cut back, 6 bases at V and 6 bases at J, with 9 bases in the middle. The CDR3 DNA reads as TGTGCCAGTAGGGCCGGGGGCAATGAGCAGTTCTTC. It is translated as CASRAGGNEQFF. Full variable domain (rest looked up from reference TRBV19 and TRBJ2-1): DGGITQSPKYLFRKEGQNVTLSCEQNLNHDAMYWYRQDPGQGLRLIYYSQIVNDFQKGDIAEGYSVSREKKESFPLTVTSAQKNPTAFYLCASRAGGNEQFFGPGTRLTVL.

The chain joins TRBV29-1 to TRBJ2-1; unclear D gene. This CDR3 is built from 10 residues. V dropped 2 bases and J dropped 12 bases, with 8 bases sitting between them. Germline lookup yields CDR1 SQVTM and CDR2 ANQGSEA. The CDR3 coding sequence is TGCAGCGTTGAAAACGTGGCGCAGTTCTTC. Its protein product is CSVENVAQFF.

The rearrangement joins TRBV29-1 to TRBJ2-3, with 9 bases lining up with TRBD1. Germline loops: CDR1 SQVTM, CDR2 ANQGSEA. CDR3 length: 14 residues. The ends lost 6 bases at V and 2 bases at J; junction bases unmatched: 6. CDR3 coding DNA: TGCAGCGTGGACCGGGACAGGGCCACAGATACGCAGTATTTT. This translates into CSVDRDRATDTQYF.

The chain combines TRBV20-1 with TRBJ1-2; a weak D match, TRBD1 (6 bases). The CDR3 is 15 residues long. Germline-derived CDR1 and CDR2 are DFQATT and SNEGSKA (reference sequence). Between the trimmed V and J ends, which lost 5 bases and 7 bases, there was a span of 23 bases. The CDR3 bases are TGCAGTGCTCAATCGTCGACAGGCGTAGGAGTTGGCTACACCTTC. As protein: CSAQSSTGVGVGYTF.

The V call is TRBV20-1, the J call TRBJ2-1, with D maybe TRBD2 (6 bases). The V end lost 5 bases, the J end lost 8 bases, and 25 bases lay between the germline ends. The CDR3 runs 16 residues. Germline CDR1 and CDR2: DFQATT and SNEGSKA (reference sequence). The chain's CDR3 is CSARLLTRVDKDEQFF. CDR3 bases: TGCAGTGCTCGACTATTGACTAGAGTGGACAAGGATGAGCAGTTCTTC.

This clonotype was observed a single time. Germline and junction disagree at one end, which may indicate a read error. The V and J genes are TRBV5-1 and TRBJ2-4; a weak D match, TRBD1 (6 bases). The J call may be incorrect, as the DNA end agrees better with TRBJ2-7. This CDR3 spans 16 amino acids. Germline V CDR1 and CDR2: SGHRS, YFSETQ. CDR3 DNA sequence: TGCACCAGCAGGCCCCTCGCCGGGACACAGACCTACGAGCAGTACTTC. Protein: CTSRPLAGTQTYEQYF.

This clonotype was seen a handful of times. The chain is built from TRBV6-2 or TRBV6-3 and TRBJ1-2; D possibly corresponds to TRBD1 (6 bases). V was clipped by 4 bases and J by 9 bases, with 12 bases between them. CDR3 length: 12 residues. Germline CDR1 and CDR2: MNHEY and SVGEGT. The CDR3 loop is CASSSWTVSYTF. The CDR3 nucleotides read TGTGCCAGCAGTTCGTGGACAGTTAGCTACACCTTC.

The chain joins TRBV2 to TRBJ2-1; no definite D call. The CDR3 has 10 residues. The V and J ends lost 11 bases and 2 bases respectively, with 4 bases between them. The germline CDR1 and CDR2 sequences are SNHLY and FYNNEI. The CDR3 is CACAYNEQFF. DNA for the CDR3: TGTGCCTGTGCCTACAATGAGCAGTTCTTC.

The chain recombines TRBV12-3 or TRBV12-4 with TRBJ2-5; no clear D. This CDR3 spans 16 amino acids. Trimming cost V 2 bases and J 7 bases, with 20 bases left between them. As DNA, the CDR3 is TGTGCCAGCAGTTTAAGTTTTGCGTCGCCTATAGTGACCCAGTACTTC. Amino acids: CASSLSFASPIVTQYF.

Regarding this clonotype: This may arise from a read error, as a much more abundant clone is one base away. The V and J genes are TRBV29-1 and TRBJ2-1, with TRBD2 matching over 9 bases. V was pared by 8 bases and J by 10 bases, with 6 bases of the junction left unmatched. CDR1 is SQVTM and CDR2 is ANQGSEA in the germline V gene. The CDR3 loop spans 11 amino acids. Written as DNA, the CDR3 is TGCAGCAGCAAGGGACTAGCCGAGCAGTTCTTC. It translates to CSSKGLAEQFF.

The chain links TRBV20-1 to TRBJ2-5; 8 nucleotides match TRBD2. J was trimmed by 11 bases and V by 3 bases; bases with no gene match: 14. Germline V gene lookup returns CDR1 DFQATT and CDR2 SNEGSKA (reference sequence). This CDR3 spans 14 amino acids. The CDR3 region has the DNA TGCAGTGCTAGTGGTAGCGGGACTCAAAATGAGCAGTACTTC. Encoded protein: CSASGSGTQNEQYF.

About this clonotype: The junction departs from the called germline gene at one end, perhaps through a read error. The gene calls are TRBV20-1 and TRBJ2-7, with a possible D match to TRBD2 (6 bases). In germline, CDR1 is DFQATT, CDR2 SNEGSKA (reference sequence). The CDR3 totals 15 residues. CDR3 sequence (DNA): TGCGGTGCCAGGCCTTTTGACGGGCGGGGTAGCGAGCAGTACTTC. It is translated as CGARPFDGRGSEQYF.

The rearrangement links TRBV20-1 to TRBJ1-5; D ambiguous. The CDR3 contains 14 residues. The V end lost 6 bases, the J end lost 0 bases, and 12 bases lay between the germline ends. Germline lookup yields CDR1 DFQATT and CDR2 SNEGSKA (reference sequence). The CDR3 DNA reads TGCAGTGCCAGGACCCCAAATAGCAATCAGCCCCAGCATTTT. Its protein product is CSARTPNSNQPQHF.

The V call is TRBV7-2, the J call TRBJ2-5, with D tentatively TRBD2 (6 bases). Germline lookup yields CDR1 SGHTA and CDR2 FQGNSA. There are 15 residues in the CDR3. Between the trimmed V and J ends, which lost 1 base and 11 bases, there was a span of 20 bases. The CDR3 spells CASSLEGGISREQYF. The CDR3 DNA is TGTGCCAGCAGCTTAGAGGGCGGGATTTCACGAGAGCAGTACTTC.

V gene TRBV5-5 combines with J gene TRBJ2-5; D may be TRBD1 (6 bases). This CDR3 comprises 13 residues. V was shortened by 3 bases and J by 5 bases, with 11 bases between the two germline ends. Germline V lookup: CDR1 SGHKS, CDR2 YYEKEE (reference sequence). CDR3 sequence: CASSSDSHETQYF. The CDR3 DNA reads TGTGCCAGCAGCTCGGACAGCCACGAGACCCAGTACTTC. Filled out from reference TRBV5-5 and TRBJ2-5, the complete variable domain reads DAGVTQSPTHLIKTRGQQVTLRCSPISGHKSVSWYQQVLGQGPQFIFQYYEKEERGRGNFPDRFSARQFPNYSSELNVNALLLGDSALYLCASSSDSHETQYFGPGTRLLVL.

This clonotype was seen only a few times. The rearrangement links TRBV7-2 to TRBJ2-7, with D unclear. The ends were cut back, 0 bases at V and 4 bases at J, with 13 bases in the middle. Germline-derived CDR1 and CDR2 are SGHTA and FQGNSA. CDR3 size: 15 residues. CDR3 nucleotides: TGTGCCAGCAGCTTAGCAGGAGATCTAGTTTACGAGCAGTACTTC. Residues: CASSLAGDLVYEQYF.

Regarding this clonotype: Compared with germline, one end of the junction differs, possibly owing to a read error. The V and J genes are TRBV2 and TRBJ2-7, with 8 bases fitting TRBD1. In germline, CDR1 is SNHLY, CDR2 FYNNEI. This CDR3 has 15 residues. The CDR3 sequence is CTSRVRQGIPYEQYF. The DNA for the CDR3 is TGTACCAGCAGGGTTCGACAGGGGATACCGTACGAGCAGTACTTC.

The CDR3: CASSLGQGARYF. CDR3 nucleotide sequence: TGTGCCAGCAGCTTGGGACAGGGGGCGAGGTATTTT. V usage is TRBV5-6 and J usage is TRBJ2-3, with TRBD1 identical over 10 bases. Germline CDR1 SGHDT, CDR2 YYEEEE. The CDR3 has 12 amino acids. V trimming: 0 bases; J trimming: 14 bases; junction bases outside the gene matches: 3.

This clonotype was counted only a few times. The chain joins TRBV11-3 to TRBJ2-1; tentative D call: TRBD1 (6 bases). V was pared by 5 bases and J by 5 bases, with 10 bases between. In germline, CDR1 is SGHNT, CDR2 YENEEA. The CDR3 consists of 13 residues. CDR3 amino acids: CASSRTVDNEQFF. CDR3 nucleotide sequence: TGTGCCAGCAGCCGGACAGTCGACAATGAGCAGTTCTTC.

The rearrangement links TRBV29-1 to TRBJ2-2, with a possible D match to TRBD1 (5 bases). V lost 4 bases to trimming and J lost 6 bases, with 12 bases between them. Per germline, CDR1 SQVTM and CDR2 ANQGSEA. The CDR3 is 13 amino acids. The CDR3 nucleotides read TGCAGCGTTGTCCAGGGTTCGGCCGGGGAGCTGTTTTTT. Its protein product is CSVVQGSAGELFF.

The chain links TRBV6-1 to TRBJ1-5; 8 nucleotides agree with TRBD1. V shed 6 bases, J shed 6 bases, and the junction held 16 bases outside the gene matches. Germline V gene sequence: CDR1 MNHNS, CDR2 SASEGT. This CDR3 is built from 17 residues. The CDR3 bases are TGTGCCAGCAGCCCAGCCTCCGGGACAGGAAGTAGTCAGCCCCAGCATTTT. It codes for CASSPASGTGSSQPQHF.

The chain has TRBV7-2 and TRBJ1-6; D gene uncertain. The germline V gene encodes CDR1 SGHTA and CDR2 FQGNSA. V was trimmed by 0 bases and J by 8 bases, leaving 11 bases between them. This CDR3 has 15 amino acids. The CDR3 DNA reads TGTGCCAGCAGCTTAGCCAGAATTGGCGATTCACCCCTCCACTTT. Amino acids: CASSLARIGDSPLHF.

Worth noting for this clonotype: An end of the junction does not agree with germline; a read error may underlie this. The V gene is TRBV6-2 or TRBV6-3, the J gene TRBJ2-3; TRBD1 matches 9 bases. The CDR3 loop spans 19 amino acids. From germline, CDR1 is MNHEY and CDR2 SVGEGT. The CDR3 protein is CVSSYGGTGRLARTDTQYF. In DNA form, the CDR3 reads TGTGTCAGCAGTTACGGCGGGACAGGGAGGCTAGCCCGCACAGATACGCAGTATTTT.

The chain's CDR3 is CASSLGAGGLSGDTQYF. DNA for the CDR3: TGTGCCAGCAGTTTAGGGGCGGGGGGCCTCTCGGGAGATACGCAGTATTTT. V gene TRBV12-3 or TRBV12-4 combines with J gene TRBJ2-3, with 8 bases identical to TRBD2. CDR3 size: 17 residues. With V trimmed by 1 base and J by 5 bases, 11 bases remained unmatched.

The chain is built from TRBV4-3 and TRBJ2-2; TRBD2 might be the D (6 bases). This CDR3 region has 15 residues. Germline V gene sequence: CDR1 LGHNA, CDR2 YSLEER. The V and J ends lost 4 bases and 7 bases respectively, with 16 bases between them. The CDR3 loop reads CASSPESGVIGELFF. DNA for the CDR3: TGCGCCAGCAGCCCAGAATCGGGGGTTATCGGGGAGCTGTTTTTT.

J is TRBJ1-4 and V is TRBV10-3; D remains unclear. V was trimmed by 3 bases and J by 2 bases, leaving 10 bases between them. This CDR3 comprises 15 residues. Germline values: CDR1 ENHRY, CDR2 SYGVKD. The CDR3 nucleotides are TGTGCCATCAGTGACAGCGCCGGGACTAATGAAAAACTGTTTTTT. This codes for CAISDSAGTNEKLFF.

The rearrangement links TRBV2 to TRBJ2-7, with 7 nucleotides matching TRBD1. The CDR3 loop spans 13 amino acids. With V trimmed by 8 bases and J by 2 bases, 6 bases remained unmatched. Germline loops: CDR1 SNHLY, CDR2 FYNNEI. CDR3 protein: CASGRDSAYEQYF. The CDR3 nucleotides read TGTGCCAGCGGAAGGGACAGCGCCTACGAGCAGTACTTC.

The chain links TRBV28 to TRBJ2-1; TRBD1 aligns across 8 bases. Germline V CDR1 and CDR2: MDHEN, SYDVKM. The CDR3 spans 16 residues. V trimming: 3 bases; J trimming: 7 bases; junction bases outside the gene matches: 11. In DNA, the CDR3 is TGTGCCAGCAGTTTTCTACAGGGGGTGTTAGCAAATGAGCAGTTCTTC. Its protein is CASSFLQGVLANEQFF.